These 13 T cell receptor beta chains came from one sample sequenced in a study of blood T cell repertoires in COVID-19. Some clones are missing from TCRdb's copy, which holds only in-frame ones; the method was immunoSEQ multiplex PCR. The table shows about 68,000 clones, with roughly 80% occurring only once. Sequencing was done on a sample of peripheral blood. The receptor source for this set is a human donor in a cohort sampled during active COVID-19.

The chain is built from TRBV3-1 (or the pseudogene TRBV3-2) and TRBJ2-7; 8 positions agree with TRBD1. The J segment lost 7 bases and the V segment lost 1 base, leaving 9 bases of the junction unmatched. Germline-derived CDR1 and CDR2 are LGHDT and YNNKEL (reference sequence). The CDR3 has 15 residues. The CDR3 DNA sequence: TGTGCCAGCAGCCAAGGGACAGGGTCTCCGGGGGAGCAGTACTTC. The encoded protein is CASSQGTGSPGEQYF.

The chain uses TRBV18 and TRBJ2-6; D is unresolved. Germline CDR1 and CDR2: KGHSH and LQKENI. CDR3 length: 13 amino acids. V was shortened by 8 bases and J by 1 base, with 6 bases between the two germline ends. CDR3 DNA: TGTGCCAGCCAAGCATCTGGGGCCAACGTCCTGACTTTC. It codes for CASQASGANVLTF.

This clone was observed a few times. The gene calls are TRBV5-4 and TRBJ2-1, with D tentatively TRBD2 (6 bases). This CDR3 has 15 residues. CDR1 is SGHNT and CDR2 is YYREEE in the germline V gene (reference sequence). Trimming removed 6 bases from V and 2 bases from J, with 15 bases in between. Written as DNA, the CDR3 is TGTGCCAGCACTATTGGCGGGACCACCTACAATGAGCAGTTCTTC. This translates into CASTIGGTTYNEQFF.

The V call is TRBV11-3, the J call TRBJ2-1; D unclear. Germline values: CDR1 SGHNT, CDR2 YENEEA. The CDR3 length is 13 residues. The ends were cut back, 0 bases at V and 2 bases at J, with 2 bases in the middle. DNA for the CDR3: TGTGCCAGCAGCTTAGATACCTACAATGAGCAGTTCTTC. It specifies CASSLDTYNEQFF. The full variable domain, in which reference TRBV11-3 and TRBJ2-1 provide the parts outside the CDR3, is EAGVVQSPRYKIIEKKQPVAFWCNPISGHNTLYWYLQNLGQGPELLIRYENEEAVDDSQLPKDRFSAERLKGVDSTLKIQPAELGDSAVYLCASSLDTYNEQFFGPGTRLTVL.

The chain combines TRBV6-2 or TRBV6-3 with TRBJ2-7; no firm D call. There are 13 residues in the CDR3. Germline V gene lookup returns CDR1 MNHEY and CDR2 SVGEGT. V lost 2 bases and J lost 6, with 11 bases in between. The CDR3 nucleotides read TGTGCCAGCAGTTACGATCTACCGAGCGAGCAGTACTTC. Translation: CASSYDLPSEQYF.

This clone was found a few times. V and J are TRBV7-9 and TRBJ2-7, with 11 bases aligning to TRBD2. The ends lost 0 bases at V and 6 bases at J; junction bases unmatched: 4. The CDR3 spans 15 residues. Germline CDR1 reads SEHNR; CDR2 reads FQNEAQ (reference sequence). This CDR3 is CASSLATGLAGEQYF. The CDR3 DNA reads as TGTGCCAGCAGCTTAGCGACCGGACTAGCGGGCGAGCAGTACTTC. Supplemented by reference TRBV7-9 and TRBJ2-7, the full variable domain reads DTGVSQNPRHKITKRGQNVTFRCDPISEHNRLYWYRQTLGQGPEFLTYFQNEAQLEKSRLLSDRFSAERPKGSFSTLEIQRTEQGDSAMYLCASSLATGLAGEQYFGPGTRLTVT.

The rearrangement joins TRBV10-1 to TRBJ2-7, with D possibly TRBD2 on 5 matching bases. Trimming left V 0 bases short and J 3 bases short, with 21 bases between. The CDR3 contains 18 residues. Per the germline V gene, CDR1 is WNHNN and CDR2 is SYGVQD (reference sequence). Here the CDR3 reads CASSESGSGQTPSYEQYF. The CDR3 DNA is TGCGCCAGCAGTGAGTCGGGGAGCGGTCAAACTCCCAGCTACGAGCAGTACTTC.

Here the CDR3 DNA reads TGCAGCGCCGGACTAGCGGGAGGGCCTAACGGGGAGCTGTTTTTT. Protein sequence: CSAGLAGGPNGELFF. This chain uses TRBV29-1 with TRBJ2-2; 15 nucleotides line up with TRBD2. Germline V CDR1 and CDR2: SQVTM, ANQGSEA. After removal of 7 bases from V and 7 bases from J, the junction contained 7 bases not matched to a gene. This CDR3 comprises 15 residues.

The CDR3, as DNA: TGTGCCAGCAGCCCCGGGTTGGGTGGAGATACGCAGTATTTT. This encodes CASSPGLGGDTQYF. The chain combines TRBV5-5 with TRBJ2-3; no definite D call. Germline CDR1 SGHKS, CDR2 YYEKEE (reference sequence). Trimming took off 4 bases at V and 5 bases at J, with 14 bases between the two ends. The CDR3 totals 14 residues.

V is TRBV28 and J is TRBJ2-1; 10 nucleotides align to TRBD2. The CDR3 has 10 amino acids. Per germline, CDR1 MDHEN and CDR2 SYDVKM. Trimming at V came to 10 bases and at J to 14 bases, leaving 5 bases not matched to a gene. CDR3 residues: CATEREGKFF. The CDR3, as DNA: TGTGCCACCGAGCGGGAGGGCAAGTTCTTC.

CDR3 sequence: CASSEYGTVNTEAFF. CDR3 in DNA: TGTGCCAGCAGTGAATATGGGACAGTGAACACTGAAGCTTTCTTT. This chain connects TRBV25-1 to TRBJ1-1; 7 bases match TRBD1. The CDR3 extends over 15 amino acids. V lost 0 bases and J lost 0; bases outside the gene matches: 1. Germline CDR1 is MGHDK and CDR2 is SYGVNS.

The rearrangement uses TRBV18 and TRBJ1-1; D is perhaps TRBD1 (5 bases). Per germline, CDR1 KGHSH and CDR2 LQKENI. The ends were cut back, 0 bases at V and 7 bases at J, with 12 bases in the middle. This CDR3 spans 14 amino acids. In DNA, the CDR3 is TGTGCCAGCTCACCACCTTGGGGGGACGTTGAAGCTTTCTTT. This encodes CASSPPWGDVEAFF.

The V gene is TRBV6-5, the J gene TRBJ2-1; 8 nucleotides match TRBD2. V dropped 5 bases and J dropped 7; count of bases not matched to a gene: 10. Germline V gene lookup returns CDR1 MNHEY and CDR2 SVGAGI. The CDR3 has 15 amino acids. CDR3 sequence: CASSLSGGARNEQFF. For the CDR3, the DNA is TGTGCCAGCAGTCTCTCCGGGGGGGCCCGTAATGAGCAGTTCTTC.